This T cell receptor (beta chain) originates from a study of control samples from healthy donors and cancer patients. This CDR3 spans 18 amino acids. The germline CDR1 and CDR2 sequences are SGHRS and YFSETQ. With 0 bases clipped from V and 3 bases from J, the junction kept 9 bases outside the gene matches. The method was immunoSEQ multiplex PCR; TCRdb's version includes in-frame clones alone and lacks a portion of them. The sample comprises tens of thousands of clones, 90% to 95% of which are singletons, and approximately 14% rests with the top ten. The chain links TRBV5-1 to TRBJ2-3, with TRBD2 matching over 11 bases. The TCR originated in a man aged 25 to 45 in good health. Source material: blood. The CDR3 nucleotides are TGCGCCAGCAGCTTGGCCCCAGGTCGGACTAGCGGGACAGATACGCAGTATTTT. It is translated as CASSLAPGRTSGTDTQYF.